What follows is one T cell receptor (beta chain) and its context. The sample originates from a study of blood T cell repertoires in COVID-19. Study overall: The United States, Italy and Spain were the sources of the acute and convalescent COVID-19 samples. Sample material is recorded as cDNA or gDNA derived from T cells, B-cell-depleted T cells, or PBMCs.

Per the germline V gene, CDR1 is MNHEY and CDR2 is SMNVEV (reference sequence). V lost 7 bases and J 5 bases, leaving 11 bases between the germline ends. The length of the CDR3 is 12 residues. The assay was immunoSEQ multiplex PCR, and TCRdb's table has in-frame clones only and misses some. The table lists over 200,000 clones, over 80% of them singletons. The source of this sequence is a woman in her 30s with COVID-19, enrolled during active disease. Sequencing input: peripheral blood. The V and J genes are TRBV27 and TRBJ1-1; a possible D gene is TRBD1 (6 bases). CDR3 nucleotides: TGTGCCAGCATGGGGGCTTGGACTGAAGCTTTCTTT. Translated, it gives CASMGAWTEAFF.